These T cell receptor beta chains were read from a single sample in a study of blood T cell repertoires in COVID-19. Sequencing used immunoSEQ multiplex PCR; TCRdb keeps in-frame clones, though not all of them. The sample holds some 220,000 clones; approximately 86% are singletons and the top ten take 1.3%. Source material: peripheral blood. These receptors came from a woman aged 30 to 39 with COVID-19, enrolled during active disease. Each CDR3 is given with its conserved first and last residue. Each record gives: D gene, V gene, clone size, J gene, CDR3 protein, CDR3 DNA. D genes are given only for firm matches. For some rows the clone size is stated as once, few or many, or as a class when expanded; others skip it.

>-|TRBV14|-|TRBJ1-2
CASSQGSWYGYTF
TGTGCCAGCAGCCAAGGGAGCTGGTACGGCTACACCTTC
>-|TRBV12-3/TRBV12-4|-|TRBJ1-2
CASSLGGANGYTF
TGTGCCAGCAGCCTGGGGGGGGCCAATGGCTACACCTTC
>TRBD1|TRBV12-3/TRBV12-4|-|TRBJ2-2
CASSDRATGELFF
TGTGCCAGCAGTGACAGGGCCACCGGGGAGCTGTTTTTT
>TRBD1|TRBV7-9|-|TRBJ2-1
CASSSGQGAANEQFF
TGTGCCAGCAGCTCCGGACAGGGGGCAGCCAATGAGCAGTTCTTC
>-|TRBV6-2/TRBV6-3|-|TRBJ2-2
CASSLVMTGELFF
TGTGCCAGCAGCCTCGTTATGACCGGGGAGCTGTTTTTT
>-|TRBV11-2|-|TRBJ2-7
CASSLGRAGVYEQYF
TGTGCCAGCAGCTTAGGTAGGGCAGGGGTTTACGAGCAGTACTTC
>-|TRBV7-9|few|TRBJ2-7
CASSLDRYPYEQYF
TGTGCCAGCAGCTTAGATCGGTATCCCTACGAGCAGTACTTC
>TRBD2|TRBV5-6|-|TRBJ2-1
CASTQTGEGSSYNEQFF
TGTGCCAGCACCCAAACTGGGGAGGGTAGCTCCTACAATGAGCAGTTCTTC
>-|TRBV5-6|-|TRBJ2-7
CASSLMGNSYEQYF
TGTGCCAGCAGCTTGATGGGCAATTCCTACGAGCAGTACTTC
>TRBD1|TRBV18|-|TRBJ1-5
CASSPSMDRGNNQPQHF
TGTGCCAGCTCACCAAGCATGGACAGGGGCAACAATCAGCCCCAGCATTTT
>-|TRBV19|-|TRBJ1-3
CASKRLESGNTIYF
TGTGCCAGTAAGAGGTTGGAAAGCGGAAACACCATATATTTT